There are a few counts of the clone carrying this T cell receptor beta chain. These data are taken from a study of blood T cell repertoires in COVID-19. Study context: Sample material is recorded as cDNA or gDNA derived from T cells, B-cell-depleted T cells, or PBMCs.

CDR1 is KGHSH, CDR2 LQKENI, per germline. J gave up 0 bases and V 1 base, and 7 bases lay outside the gene matches. The CDR3 loop spans 17 amino acids. In the authors' methods: From reference gene primer amplification, estimates of nucleated cell counts were derived. Profiling relied on immunoSEQ multiplex PCR, and the TCRdb table lists in-frame clones only, not all of them. Clone size and V and J calls were adopted from that table, with D and trimming inferred from the DNA. Found here are a few hundred thousand clones, 89% of them singletons; the top ten hold 0.95% to 1.5%. The TCR was taken from a man aged 35 to 55 with acute or convalescent COVID-19. The source material was peripheral blood. This chain uses TRBV18 with TRBJ1-2, with TRBD1 matching over 8 bases. CDR3 residues: CASSPHPGQAANYGYTF. The DNA of the CDR3 is TGTGCCAGCTCACCACATCCGGGACAGGCTGCTAACTATGGCTACACCTTC.